This T cell receptor beta chain was captured in a study of T-cell memory formation after mild COVID-19. Trimming at V came to 10 bases and at J to 4 bases, leaving 16 bases not matched to a gene. This CDR3 is built from 16 residues. CDR1 and CDR2 from the germline V gene are SGHTA and FQGNSA. One entry per CDR3 protein, called by TCRdb with MiXCR from the 5' RACE reads. The sample holds some 250,000 distinct CDR3 sequences, roughly 9.4% seen once. The rearrangement links TRBV7-2 to TRBJ2-1, with 7 bases matching TRBD2. Input material: PBMCs or a T cell subset sorted from them (not recorded which). The receptor was derived from a man aged 18 to 29 who had mild COVID-19 (a few samples of this study predate the infection). Cell type and time point are not known. CDR3 sequence: CAILQWATGRYNEQFF. CDR3 in DNA: TGTGCCATCCTCCAGTGGGCAACCGGGAGGTACAATGAGCAGTTCTTC.